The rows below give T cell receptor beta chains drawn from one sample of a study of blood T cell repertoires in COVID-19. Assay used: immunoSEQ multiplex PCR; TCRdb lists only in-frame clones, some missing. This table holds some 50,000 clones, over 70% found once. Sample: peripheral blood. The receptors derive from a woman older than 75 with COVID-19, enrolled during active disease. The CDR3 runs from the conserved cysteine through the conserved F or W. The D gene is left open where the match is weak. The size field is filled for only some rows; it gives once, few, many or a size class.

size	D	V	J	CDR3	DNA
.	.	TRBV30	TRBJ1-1	CAWKLQANTEAFF	TGTGCCTGGAAACTACAGGCGAACACTGAAGCTTTCTTT
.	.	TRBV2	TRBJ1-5	CASSARLRSQPQHF	TGTGCCAGCAGTGCGCGACTGAGGAGTCAGCCCCAGCATTTT
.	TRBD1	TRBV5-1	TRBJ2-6	CASGTGVFFSGANVLTF	TGCGCCAGCGGGACAGGTGTTTTTTTCTCTGGGGCCAACGTCCTGACTTTC
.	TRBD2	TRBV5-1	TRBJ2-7	CASSNILLAGSREQYF	TGCGCCAGCAGCAACATACTACTAGCGGGAAGCCGGGAGCAGTACTTC
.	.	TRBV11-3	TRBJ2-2	CASSLGLSGAGELFF	TGTGCCAGCAGCTTAGGACTATCGGGGGCCGGGGAGCTGTTTTTT
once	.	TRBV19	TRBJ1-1	CASSFMNTEAFF	TGTGCCAGTAGTTTTATGAACACTGAAGCTTTCTTT
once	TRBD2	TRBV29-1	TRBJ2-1	CSVRGRASYEQFF	TGCAGCGTTCGCGGGAGGGCTTCTTATGAGCAGTTCTTC
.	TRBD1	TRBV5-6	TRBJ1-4	CASSFSDRGFATNEKLFF	TGTGCCAGCAGCTTTTCGGACAGGGGGTTTGCAACTAATGAAAAACTGTTTTTT
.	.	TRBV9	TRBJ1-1	CASSPLVTEAFF	TGTGCCAGCAGCCCCCTTGTCACTGAAGCTTTCTTT
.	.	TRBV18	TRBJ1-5	CASSPYAGNNQPQHF	TGTGCCAGCTCACCCTACGCAGGGAACAATCAGCCCCAGCATTTT
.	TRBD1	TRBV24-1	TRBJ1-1	CATSDQYRGPMNTEAFF	TGTGCCACCAGTGACCAATACAGGGGGCCGATGAACACTGAAGCTTTCTTT
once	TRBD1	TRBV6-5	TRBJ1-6	CASSYGQGAGSPLHF	TGTGCCAGCAGTTATGGACAGGGGGCGGGGTCACCCCTCCACTTT
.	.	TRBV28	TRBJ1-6	CASWGQGIYNSPLHF	TGTGCCTCCTGGGGGCAGGGGATCTATAATTCACCCCTCCACTTT
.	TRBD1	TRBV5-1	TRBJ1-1	CASSLTGGAGDTEAFF	TGCGCCAGCAGCTTGACAGGGGGCGCGGGGGACACTGAAGCTTTCTTT
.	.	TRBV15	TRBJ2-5	CATSRETRYQETQYF	TGTGCCACCAGCAGAGAAACTAGATACCAAGAGACCCAGTACTTC
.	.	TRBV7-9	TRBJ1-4	CASSLGTFEKLFF	TGTGCCAGCAGCTTAGGGACATTTGAAAAACTGTTTTTT
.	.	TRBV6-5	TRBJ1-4	CASSYYADRPNEKLFF	TGTGCCAGCAGTTACTACGCGGACAGACCTAATGAAAAACTGTTTTTT
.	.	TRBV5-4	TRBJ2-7	CASSFYVQTPSGEQYF	TGTGCCAGCAGCTTTTATGTACAGACCCCGTCGGGGGAGCAGTACTTC
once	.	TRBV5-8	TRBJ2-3	CASSFGETTDTQYF	TGTGCCAGCAGCTTTGGGGAGACCACAGATACGCAGTATTTT
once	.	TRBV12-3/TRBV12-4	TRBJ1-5	CASSFQENQPQHF	TGTGCCAGCAGTTTTCAGGAAAATCAGCCCCAGCATTTT
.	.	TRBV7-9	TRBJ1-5	CASSFQGLSNQPQHF	TGTGCCAGCAGCTTTCAGGGGTTGAGCAATCAGCCCCAGCATTTT
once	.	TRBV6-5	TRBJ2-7	CASSYNYGDITYEQYF	TGTGCCAGCAGTTACAATTATGGGGACATTACCTACGAGCAGTACTTC
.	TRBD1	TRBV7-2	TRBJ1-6	CASSPGGHNSPLHF	TGTGCCAGCAGCCCAGGGGGACATAATTCACCCCTCCACTTT
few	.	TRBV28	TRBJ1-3	CASSSPRTANSGNTIYF	TGTGCCAGCAGTTCTCCCCGGACAGCTAACTCTGGAAACACCATATATTTT
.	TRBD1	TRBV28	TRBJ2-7	CASRGPGQRFSYEQYF	TGTGCCAGCAGGGGACCGGGACAGAGGTTTTCCTACGAGCAGTACTTC
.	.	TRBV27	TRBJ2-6	CASSLARVSSGANVLTF	TGTGCCAGCAGTTTAGCCAGGGTGAGCTCTGGGGCCAACGTCCTGACTTTC
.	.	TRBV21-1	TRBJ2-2	CASSNRASGGENTGELFF	TGTGCCAGCAGCAATCGGGCTAGCGGGGGAGAGAACACCGGGGAGCTGTTTTTT
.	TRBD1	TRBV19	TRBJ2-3	CASSSRHRGWTDTQYF	TGTGCCAGTAGTAGCCGTCACAGGGGGTGGACAGATACGCAGTATTTT
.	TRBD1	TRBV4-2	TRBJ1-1	CASSQLSSGGFMNTEAFF	TGTGCCAGCAGCCAATTGAGTTCAGGGGGCTTCATGAACACTGAAGCTTTCTTT
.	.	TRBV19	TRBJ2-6	CASSPLQGSGANVLTF	TGTGCCAGTAGTCCGCTCCAGGGGTCTGGGGCCAACGTCCTGACTTTC
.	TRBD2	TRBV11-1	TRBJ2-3	CASSRRTSGSTDTQYF	TGTGCCAGCAGCCGCCGGACTAGCGGAAGCACAGATACGCAGTATTTT
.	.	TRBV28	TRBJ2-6	CASRITGGGGNVLTF	TGTGCCAGCAGGATTACAGGGGGGGGTGGCAACGTCCTGACTTTC
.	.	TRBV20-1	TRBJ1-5	CSAQGREPQHF	TGCAGTGCGCAGGGGCGGGAGCCCCAGCATTTT
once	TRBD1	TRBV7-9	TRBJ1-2	CASSFGGGQGHGYTF	TGTGCCAGCAGCTTTGGGGGGGGACAGGGACACGGCTACACCTTC
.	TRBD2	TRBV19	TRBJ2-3	CASSRGLERRSTSTDTQYF	TGTGCCAGTAGCCGGGGACTAGAACGACGAAGCACTAGCACAGATACGCAGTATTTT
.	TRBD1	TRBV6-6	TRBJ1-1	CASSYTTTGALTEAFF	TGTGCCAGCAGTTACACTACTACAGGGGCGCTCACTGAAGCTTTCTTT
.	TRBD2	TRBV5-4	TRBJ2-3	CASSLASERGGADTQYF	TGTGCCAGCAGCTTGGCGTCAGAGCGGGGGGGTGCAGATACGCAGTATTTT
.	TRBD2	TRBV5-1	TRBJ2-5	CASREPSGTIQETQYF	TGCGCCAGCAGGGAACCTAGCGGGACTATCCAAGAGACCCAGTACTTC
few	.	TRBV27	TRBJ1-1	CASAIYRQRMNTEAFF	TGTGCCAGCGCGATATACCGACAGAGAATGAACACTGAAGCTTTCTTT
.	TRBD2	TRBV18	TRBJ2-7	CASSQRTSGGYEQYF	TGTGCCAGCTCACAACGGACTAGCGGGGGATACGAGCAGTACTTC
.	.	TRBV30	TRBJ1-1	CAWTWEGLTEAFF	TGTGCCTGGACCTGGGAGGGATTGACTGAAGCTTTCTTT
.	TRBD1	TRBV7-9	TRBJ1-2	CASSAMGTGFNYGYTF	TGTGCCAGCAGCGCGATGGGGACAGGGTTTAACTATGGCTACACCTTC
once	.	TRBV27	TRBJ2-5	CATNHLETQYF	TGTGCCACTAACCACCTGGAGACCCAGTACTTC
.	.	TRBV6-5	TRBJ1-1	CASTRTGNTEAFF	TGTGCCAGCACCCGAACAGGGAACACTGAAGCTTTCTTT
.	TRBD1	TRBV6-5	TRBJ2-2	CASSQDRGSTGELFF	TGTGCCAGCAGTCAGGACAGGGGAAGCACCGGGGAGCTGTTTTTT